This T cell receptor (beta chain) was sequenced during a study of identical twins. Study observations and caveats: Potential partial confounding of zero-insertion analyses by invariant MAIT and iNKT cells was noted. Twins showed weaker excess sharing in their beta out-of-frame sequences.

TCRdb called the 5' RACE reads again in MiXCR, with one record for every CDR3 protein. The table shows about 890,000 distinct CDR3 sequences, with approximately 13% occurring only once. With respect to this clonotype: Its antigen is undetermined.

The CDR3 runs to 12 residues. V gave up 6 bases and J gave up 4 bases; unmatched junction bases: 1. Germline V lookup: CDR1 KGHDR, CDR2 SFDVKD. The same sample was also used in a study of yellow fever vaccine responses in identical twins.

Sequencing was done on a sample of PBMCs. The receptor's source is a woman aged 18-30 years in good health. This chain links TRBV24-1 with TRBJ1-1; TRBD1 matches 7 bases. The CDR3 protein is CATSRDSTEAFF. CDR3 nucleotides: TGTGCCACCAGTCGGGACAGCACTGAAGCTTTCTTT.